This record covers a single T cell receptor (beta chain). This receptor's antigen is unknown. No clone much larger than this one lies a single base away; base qualities are absent. These data come from a study of somatic mutations in cytotoxic T cells in rheumatoid arthritis (dated by TCRdb to about 2017). General notes on the study: Before any treatment started and right after they were diagnosed, patients gave peripheral blood samples (around 30 ml EDTA). Sorted V beta1+ cells also underwent TCRB sequencing, and some V beta antibody-stained T-cell populations were flow-sorted at nearly 100% purity on a FACSAria II or Sony SH800. Whether expanded CD8+ T-cell clones in untreated, newly diagnosed rheumatoid arthritis carry somatic mutations was the study question, and clonality was characterized with TCRB deep sequencing. For 55 to 70 rheumatoid arthritis patients and 20 healthy controls, TCRB deep sequencing was carried out. The median ages of the patient and control groups were essentially identical. General study outcomes and caveats: No adjustment for multiple comparisons was made for the slight TRBV07 underrepresentation in patients. Healthy controls showed no age-related increase in CD8+ clonality, whereas patients did (Spearman r=0.49). In about an eighth of the roughly 65 patients the largest CD8+ clone exceeded 20% of CD8+ cells, and several identical CD8+ TCRB sequences were shared between blood and synovial fluid. Viral specificity could not be ruled out by absence from virus-specific databases, and the antigen targets of the expanded CD8+ clones remained unknown. CD8+ T-cell clonality did not differ significantly between rheumatoid arthritis patients and age-matched healthy controls.

V is pared back by 5 bases and J by 7 bases, with 15 bases lying between the germline termini. Including the terminal cysteine and phenylalanine, the CDR3 comprises 13 residues. Here the CDR3 DNA is all that survives: 39 bases in frame from base 1. CDR1 LNHDA and CDR2 SQIVND were looked up in the germline V gene (reference sequence). TCRB CDR3 sequencing used the immunoSEQ assay on genomic DNA. On the study's bioinformatics: Patient CD8+ clones larger than 1% were compared against published virus-specific TCRB sequences, and only a few matched. Only productive TCRB rearrangements were included in the analyses. Clonality was expressed as a Shannon entropy-based productive clonality index, with each clone defined by a unique TCRB CDR3 sequence. To calculate repertoire overlap between two samples, the template counts of each clone were considered relative to each sample's total templates. V-gene usage measured by flow cytometry correlated with TCRB sequencing V-gene usage, with a Spearman r of 0.5 to 0.65. TCRdb re-hosts the immuneACCESS table, in-frame sequences only. Its copies lack some clones; in the studies checked, an unresolved V gene accounts for under half of them, and the cause for the rest is not known. The V and J calls and the clone size are those of that table, but D and trimming were determined from the DNA. A total of 25,000 to 30,000 clones appear in this sample, more than 85% of them only once. The ten largest clones represent 9.4% of the sample.

Flow cytometry confirmed the purity of CD4+ and CD8+ cells that had been isolated by positive magnetic bead selection on an AutoMACS. Clonal expansions were first screened by flow cytometry with a TCR V beta antibody panel, then characterized by TCRB deep sequencing of sorted CD8+ fractions. Ficoll-Paque PLUS density gradient separation was used to isolate peripheral blood mononuclear cells. Nucleospin Tissue or Tissue XS kits were used to extract DNA from CD4-enriched, CD8-enriched or PBMC samples, and a Qubit 2.0 fluorometer was used for quantification. Sequencing was done on a sample of CD8+ T cells sorted from blood. The origin of this receptor is an adult with rheumatoid arthritis. The chain couples TRBV19 to TRBJ2-7; no D segment can be confidently identified. Here is the DNA: TGTGCCAGTAGTCCCGCCGGCTGGGATGAGCAGTACTTC. This codes for CASSPAGWDEQYF.